This T cell receptor (beta chain) came from a study of blood T cell repertoires in COVID-19 (dated by TCRdb to the early 2020s). For the wider study: Collaborator samples came from the United States, Italy and Spain and covered acute and convalescent phases of COVID-19. The material from the prospective study consisted of cDNA or gDNA derived from T cells, B-cell-depleted T cells, or PBMCs. Deeply sampled blood TCRbeta repertoires from subjects exposed to, actively infected with, or recovered from COVID-19 were included in the dataset. The repertoires were released in a freely available public database meant as a resource for research on the immune response to SARS-CoV-2. Samples were obtained from the ongoing ImmuneRACE study (first 160 participants) and from some 1,300 subjects provided by 6 global collaborators. Sample metadata almost always included a de-identified subject ID, COVID-19 status, age in years and sex. HLA class I and class II types, where available, came from metadata supplied by the sample provider rather than from assay-based typing.

The collaborating institutions used their own protocols to collect whole blood in K2EDTA tubes. For TCRbeta analysis, collaborators shipped samples as frozen whole blood, isolated PBMCs, or DNA extracted from either of those sample types. Overall results and qualifications from the work: Clinical and demographic metadata were provided uncurated, with the amount varying by source and participant.

As concerns this clone: Its antigen is still unknown. No quality values exist for individual bases; no much larger clone is one base distant.

The immunoSEQ Assay, a bias-controlled multiplex PCR, was used to amplify TCRbeta CDR3 regions from genomic DNA. Concerning the study's data processing: The number of nucleated cells in each sample was estimated by amplification of reference gene primers within the assay. Sequence reads were collapsed and filtered to measure the absolute abundance of every unique TCRbeta CDR3 rearrangement. For each sample, productive Simpson clonality was calculated as the square root of Simpson's diversity index over productive rearrangements. TCRdb retrieved this table from immuneACCESS and kept in-frame rearrangements only. Not all clones are present; in checked studies, unresolved V genes account for under half, and no reason is known for the remainder. V and J calls and clone size are as listed in that table; D and trimming were resolved from the DNA. The sample table lists about 85,000 clones, approximately 90% of them with a count of one. The leading ten clones occupy 2.3% of the sample.

Taken from the germline V gene, the CDR1 and CDR2 loops are MGHRA and YSYEKL. Trimming removed 1 base from V and 0 bases from J, leaving 7 bases between the germline ends. Taken from cysteine to phenylalanine, the CDR3 has 14 residues. Only the CDR3 portion is preserved as DNA: 42 bases, with reading frame beginning at the first base. Input material: peripheral blood. This clonotype originated in a human donor with active COVID-19. The donor label of this sample is uncertain. The V gene is TRBV4-1 and the J gene is TRBJ2-7; no D gene can be assigned with confidence. At the DNA level, the sequence is TGCGCCAGCAGCCAAGGACATAGCTCCTACGAGCAGTACTTC. Its protein reads: CASSQGHSSYEQYF.